Shown below are 14 T cell receptor beta chains from a single sample sequenced in a study of blood T cell repertoires in COVID-19. Clones were read by immunoSEQ multiplex PCR, and TCRdb kept only the in-frame ones, dropping some. The data show around 78,000 clones, 90% seen once. Sequences were obtained from peripheral blood. Receptors were obtained from a woman aged 50 to 60 in a cohort sampled during active COVID-19.

This clone has just one count. This chain uses TRBV15 with TRBJ1-4; maybe TRBD1 (5 bases). The CDR3 contains 18 residues. The V end lost 2 bases, the J end lost 5 bases, and 21 bases lay between the germline ends. From germline, CDR1 is LNHNV and CDR2 YYDKDF (reference sequence). CDR3 residues: CATSRNQGTLTKNEKLFF. The DNA of the CDR3 is TGTGCCACCAGCAGAAATCAGGGAACCCTTACCAAAAATGAAAAACTGTTTTTT.

The chain is built from TRBV10-2 and TRBJ2-3; D is ambiguous. Germline CDR1 and CDR2: WSHSY and SAAADI. The CDR3 has 11 residues. Trimming pared 4 bases from V and 6 bases from J, leaving 5 bases between. The CDR3 DNA reads as TGCGCCAGCAGTGTCCGGGATACGCAGTATTTT. It codes for CASSVRDTQYF.

The chain recombines TRBV27 with TRBJ2-2, with D unresolved. Germline lookup yields CDR1 MNHEY and CDR2 SMNVEV (reference sequence). With 3 bases removed from V and 2 bases from J, the gap between germline ends came to 4 bases. The length of the CDR3 is 13 residues. The CDR3 nucleotides read TGTGCCAGCAGTTTCTTCAACACCGGGGAGCTGTTTTTT. It codes for CASSFFNTGELFF.

This clone was observed once. The V call is TRBV27, the J call TRBJ1-1; 8 bases agree with TRBD1. J lost 1 base, V lost 4 bases, and 8 bases had no gene match. The V gene's germline CDR1 is MNHEY and CDR2 SMNVEV (reference sequence). The CDR3 covers 16 residues. In nucleotides, the CDR3 is TGTGCCAGCAGTTCTCTTACGACAGGGGAGAACACTGAAGCTTTCTTT. Protein sequence: CASSSLTTGENTEAFF.

This clone was seen a few times. The V call is TRBV19, the J call TRBJ1-5, with D uncertain. CDR1 is LNHDA and CDR2 is SQIVND in the germline V gene (reference sequence). The V end lost 3 bases, the J end lost 1 base, and 16 bases lay between the germline ends. CDR3 length: 17 amino acids. The CDR3 bases are TGTGCCAGTAGTATGGACCCTCCGGGGTTAAGCAATCAGCCCCAGCATTTT. Protein product: CASSMDPPGLSNQPQHF.

The chain employs TRBV3-1 (or the pseudogene TRBV3-2) and TRBJ1-2; 7 bases align to TRBD1. CDR3 size: 19 residues. From germline, CDR1 is LGHDT and CDR2 YNNKEL (reference sequence). V was pared by 4 bases and J by 4 bases, with 21 bases of the junction left unmatched. The CDR3 protein is CASSPLAGTEGMLGYGYTF. DNA for the CDR3: TGTGCCAGCAGCCCTCTGGCCGGGACAGAGGGGATGTTAGGCTATGGCTACACCTTC.

V is TRBV27 and J is TRBJ2-2; D is unclear. V was trimmed by 6 bases and J by 1 base, leaving 3 bases between them. CDR1 is MNHEY, CDR2 SMNVEV, per germline (reference sequence). This CDR3 has 12 amino acids. CDR3 in amino acids: CASSLNTGELFF. The CDR3 nucleotides are TGTGCCAGCAGCCTGAACACCGGGGAGCTGTTTTTT.

The CDR3 DNA reads TGTGCCAGCAGCTACTGGACAGAGGGTGCGACTTTC. Protein: CASSYWTEGATF. The V and J genes are TRBV11-2 and TRBJ2-6, with a weak D call TRBD1 (6 bases). Trimming pared 4 bases from V and 18 bases from J, leaving 16 bases between. The germline V gene has CDR1 SGHAT and CDR2 FQNNGV. The CDR3 runs to 12 residues.

This sequence joins TRBV9 and TRBJ1-4, with D possibly matching TRBD1 (5 bases). V was shortened by 1 base and J by 4 bases, with 8 bases between the two germline ends. Germline CDR1 is SGDLS and CDR2 is YYNGEE. This CDR3 is 14 amino acids long. CDR3 DNA sequence: TGTGCCAGCAGCGTACAGGGAGGTAATGAAAAACTGTTTTTT. Its translation is CASSVQGGNEKLFF.

CDR3 region: CASSSRETQYF. CDR3 DNA sequence: TGTGCCAGCAGCTCCAGAGAGACCCAGTACTTC. This chain joins TRBV5-6 and TRBJ2-5, with D unclear. V was shortened by 3 bases and J by 4 bases, with 4 bases between the two germline ends. This CDR3 is built from 11 residues. CDR1 is SGHDT, CDR2 YYEEEE, per germline.

The chain combines TRBV7-9 with TRBJ2-5; the D is unclear. This CDR3 region has 11 residues. Trimming shortened V by 7 bases and J by 5 bases, and 8 bases separated the two germline ends. From germline, CDR1 is SEHNR and CDR2 FQNEAQ (reference sequence). The CDR3 spells CASTEEETQYF. In DNA, the CDR3 is TGTGCCAGCACGGAAGAGGAGACCCAGTACTTC.

CDR3 amino acids: CASSVEAGYGYTF. DNA of the CDR3: TGTGCCAGCAGCGTAGAAGCCGGCTATGGCTACACCTTC. This chain connects TRBV9 to TRBJ1-2, with no clear D. The CDR3 totals 13 residues. Germline CDR1 SGDLS, CDR2 YYNGEE. With 0 bases removed from V and 4 bases from J, the gap between germline ends came to 7 bases.

The rearrangement links TRBV12-3 or TRBV12-4 to TRBJ2-7, with 7 positions matching TRBD1. J lost 3 bases, V lost 3 bases, and 2 bases had no gene match. This CDR3 region has 13 residues. The CDR3 nucleotides are TGTGCCAGCAGTTTTAACAGGGGCTACGAGCAGTACTTC. The encoded protein is CASSFNRGYEQYF.

CDR3 nucleotides: TGCACCAGCAGTCACCCTGACAGGACTAACTATGGCTACACCTTC. It codes for CTSSHPDRTNYGYTF. This chain links TRBV1 with TRBJ1-2; TRBD1, as called in the table, went unchecked against the DNA. TRBV1 represents a pseudogene. This CDR3 is built from 15 residues.